This record covers a single T cell receptor (beta chain). The antigen remains undetermined. The data were taken from a study of radiotherapy plus CTLA-4 blockade in lung cancer. Study information: Of all patients, approximately 20% responded objectively and 31% showed disease control.

The repertoire was sequenced with immunoSEQ multiplex PCR; TCRdb's copy has only in-frame clones and lacks some. The table has some 52,000 clones, roughly 80% seen once. Study-wide findings and caveats: After radiotherapy and ipilimumab, tumor-derived clones expanded in peripheral blood.

V lost 0 bases, J lost 4 bases, and 12 bases lay in between. CDR1 LNHNV and CDR2 YYDKDF come from the germline V gene (reference sequence). The CDR3 totals 15 residues. The chain is built from TRBV15 and TRBJ1-2; D remains unclear. The sequences come from peripheral blood, collected from a patient treated with radiotherapy plus ipilimumab. This sequence originates from a human donor with non-small cell lung cancer who had a partial response to radiotherapy plus ipilimumab. CDR3 residues: CATSRDSGLGYGYTF. The CDR3 DNA reads as TGTGCCACCAGCAGAGATTCGGGGTTAGGCTATGGCTACACCTTC.